This TCR beta chain was documented in a study of T cells in Graves' hyperthyroidism and ophthalmopathy. It was RNA transcripts that yielded the amplified TCR beta CDR3 regions. RT-PCR in the first round (using the HTBI primer set) targeted the TCR CDR3. Each CDR3 protein gets one entry after TCRdb re-called the multiplex PCR reads with MiXCR. The sample holds approximately 500,000 distinct CDR3 sequences, about 43% seen once. Per germline, CDR1 MGHRA and CDR2 YSYEKL. V was pared by 0 bases and J by 6 bases, with 4 bases of the junction left unmatched. This CDR3 region has 15 residues. The material sequenced was peripheral blood or thyroid tissue (not recorded which). The rearrangement joins TRBV4-1 to TRBJ1-4; 7 positions match TRBD1. The receptor was derived from a young woman with Graves' hyperthyroidism. CDR3 bases: TGCGCCAGCAGCCAAGACTCAGGGGGGGATGAAAAACTGTTTTTT. Its translation is CASSQDSGGDEKLFF.